This record covers a single T cell receptor (beta chain). Its antigen is not identified. Amplification of TCR beta CDR3 regions used RNA as the template. A first-round RT-PCR of the TCR CDR3 used the HTBI primer set. TCRdb redid the calling of the multiplex PCR reads with MiXCR, one entry per CDR3 protein. The data contain around 450,000 distinct CDR3 sequences, approximately 15% of them singletons. Per the germline V gene, CDR1 is SGHTA and CDR2 is FQGNSA. The germline V and J ends were trimmed by 4 bases and 7 bases, with 14 bases remaining between them. The CDR3 consists of 14 residues. This entry is derived from a study of T cells in Graves' hyperthyroidism and ophthalmopathy. As for the study in general: Staff took peripheral blood when the initial diagnosis was made, before any treatment began. Findings and caveats of the study: By a 13 V-J model, ophthalmopathy was set apart from stable hyperthyroidism. Most clonotypes expanded in thyroid above 0.001 were likewise present in blood.

The genes are TRBV7-2 and TRBJ2-1; D remains ambiguous. The source material was blood. The TCR was taken from a woman in her late teens or twenties with Graves' hyperthyroidism. The DNA for the CDR3 is TGTGCCAGCAGCTGGCGTGGACCATGGAATGAGCAGTTCTTC. It translates to CASSWRGPWNEQFF.